This T cell receptor (beta chain) was identified in a study of T cell repertoires in cytomegalovirus infection. Overall study context: Public TCR beta signature analysis indicated the presence of both CMV infection and matching HLA type. Whole-study results and caveats: Cumulative frequency (of public TCR beta family members) identified carriers of CMV plus the relevant HLA. Ex vivo, HLA-C-restricted CMV-specific TCR beta clonotypes prevailed over the rest of the response.

TCRdb re-called the reads through MiXCR, storing one row per CDR3 protein. The sample has roughly 80,000 distinct CDR3 sequences, about 24% seen once; the top ten hold roughly 50%. On this clonotype: Its specificity is unknown.

The sample in question was CD8+ T cells from cultured PBMCs, obtained from culture after CMV antigen stimulation. The sequence came from a human donor in good health (CMV status not recorded). Some clones in this sample may be carry-over from other donors' samples.

The CDR3 DNA sequence: TGTGCCAGCAGCTCCCTCTCACTAGCGGGGCCCAGAGATACGCAGTATTTT. As protein: CASSSLSLAGPRDTQYF. The chain links TRBV5-6 to TRBJ2-3; 10 bases match TRBD2. J gave up 5 bases and V 3 bases, and 12 bases lay outside the gene matches. Germline-derived CDR1 and CDR2 are SGHDT and YYEEEE. The CDR3 has 17 residues.